The sequence of this T cell receptor beta chain was determined in a study of T cells after yellow fever vaccination. For the study at large: Where fractions had low cell numbers, libraries were prepared from them with the SMART-Seq v4 Ultra Low Input RNA kit.

MiXCR was run by TCRdb on the 5' RACE reads, yielding one entry per CDR3 protein. The top ten clones hold 20% to 25% of a sample with about 340,000 distinct CDR3 sequences, approximately 4% of them seen once. Study-wide findings and caveats: Secondary responses were weaker yet peaked faster, day 5 versus 15. Most clones from primary vaccination resurfaced after the booster (about 95% CD4, 75% to 90% CD8). Clonotypes appearing in both CD4 and CD8 compartments existed, and their share was small.

The germline V and J ends were trimmed by 0 bases and 4 bases, with 11 bases remaining between them. Germline CDR1 DFQATT, CDR2 SNEGSKA (reference sequence). The CDR3 loop spans 14 amino acids. Details on this clonotype: Its target is unknown.

Sequencing used PBMCs, obtained 5 days after the yellow fever booster vaccination. The sequence was collected from a man aged 18 to 35 who received the YFV17D yellow fever vaccine. The rearrangement joins TRBV20-1 to TRBJ2-3, with D hard to call. CDR3 in amino acids: CSARDEAGPDTQYF. CDR3 coding DNA: TGCAGTGCTAGAGATGAGGCAGGCCCAGATACGCAGTATTTT.